This T cell receptor (beta chain) was sequenced during a study of shared T cell receptors in the human thymus. This CDR3 has 17 residues. Germline CDR1 is SGHAT and CDR2 is FQNNGV. Trimming took 3 bases from V and 6 from J; bases not matched to a gene: 12. The table came from immunoSEQ multiplex PCR; TCRdb's copy has only in-frame clones and leaves some out. This table holds more than 300,000 clones, roughly 94% found once. V and J are TRBV11-2 and TRBJ2-7, with 12 bases aligning to TRBD2. Sequenced material: thymocytes. The TCR sequence derives from a human donor. The DNA for the CDR3 is TGTGCCAGCAGCTTTTCCCCCCTAGCGGGAGGGCCAATCGAGCAGTACTTC. The encoded protein is CASSFSPLAGGPIEQYF.